This TCR beta chain was found in a study of regulatory and conventional T cells in RAG deficiency. Overall study findings and caveats: Sorted Omenn CD25-high CD127-low cells may not be bona fide Tregs. In Omenn syndrome, Treg and Tconv repertoires overlapped >80%.

A word on this clone: Its antigen is not identified.

Regulatory T cells were sorted from blood as CD4+ CD25-high CD127-low cells. V lost 1 base and J 3 bases, leaving 11 bases between the germline ends. The germline gives CDR1 SGHDT, CDR2 YYEEEE. CDR3 length equals 14 residues. Sequenced by immunoSEQ multiplex PCR; TCRdb stores in-frame clones only, minus some. Here the sample spans roughly 20,000 clones, roughly 87% being singletons. These same records also appear under a second study, on regulatory T cells. That report adds: The primer mix had 52 TRBV and 13 TRBJ primers. In patients, unique TRB V-J pairs were restricted and V/J usage skewed, especially in Tregs.

Material: Tregs sorted from blood. The receptor was derived from a human donor in good health. The genes are TRBV5-6 and TRBJ2-7; perhaps D is TRBD1 or TRBD2 (6 bases each). The CDR3 loop is CASSLIGGLYEQYF. CDR3 DNA: TGTGCCAGCAGCTTGATAGGGGGGCTCTACGAGCAGTACTTC.